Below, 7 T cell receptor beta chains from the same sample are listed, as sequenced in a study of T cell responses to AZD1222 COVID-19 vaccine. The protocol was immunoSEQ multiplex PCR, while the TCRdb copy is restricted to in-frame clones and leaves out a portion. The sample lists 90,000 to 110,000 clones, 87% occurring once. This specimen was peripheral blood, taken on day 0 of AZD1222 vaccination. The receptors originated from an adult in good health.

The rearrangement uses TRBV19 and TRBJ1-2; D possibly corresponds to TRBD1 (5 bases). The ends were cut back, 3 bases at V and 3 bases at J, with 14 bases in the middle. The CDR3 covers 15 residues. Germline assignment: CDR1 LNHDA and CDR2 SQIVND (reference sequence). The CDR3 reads CASSMKGLHDYGYTF. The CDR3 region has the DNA TGTGCCAGTAGTATGAAGGGACTGCACGACTATGGCTACACCTTC.

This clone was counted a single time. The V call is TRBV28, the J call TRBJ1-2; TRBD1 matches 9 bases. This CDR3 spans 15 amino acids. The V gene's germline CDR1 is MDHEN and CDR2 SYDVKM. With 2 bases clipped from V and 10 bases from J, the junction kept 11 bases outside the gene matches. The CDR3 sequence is CASSLRSLGQGDYTF. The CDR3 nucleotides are TGTGCCAGCAGTTTAAGGTCCTTGGGACAGGGAGACTACACCTTC.

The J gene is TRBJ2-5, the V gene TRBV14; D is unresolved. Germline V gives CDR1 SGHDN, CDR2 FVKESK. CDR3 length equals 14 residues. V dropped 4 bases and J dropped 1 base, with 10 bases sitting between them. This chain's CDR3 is CASSRNSFQETQYF. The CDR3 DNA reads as TGTGCCAGCAGCCGTAACAGCTTCCAAGAGACCCAGTACTTC.

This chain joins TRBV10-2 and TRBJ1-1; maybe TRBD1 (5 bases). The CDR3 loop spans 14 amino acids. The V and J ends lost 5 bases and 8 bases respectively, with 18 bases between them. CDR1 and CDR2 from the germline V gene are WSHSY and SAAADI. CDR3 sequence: CASSQPPQGPEAFF. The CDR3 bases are TGCGCCAGCAGTCAACCCCCGCAGGGTCCGGAAGCTTTCTTT.

CDR3 nucleotide sequence: TGTGCCGGTCAGTTGTCGGGGGCTCCGGGGAAACTGTTTTTT. Translated: CAGQLSGAPGKLFF. The rearrangement uses TRBV2 and TRBJ1-4; D might be TRBD1 (6 bases). Looked up from germline, CDR1 is SNHLY and CDR2 is FYNNEI. V was cut by 11 bases and J by 11 bases, with 24 bases left in between. CDR3 length: 14 residues.

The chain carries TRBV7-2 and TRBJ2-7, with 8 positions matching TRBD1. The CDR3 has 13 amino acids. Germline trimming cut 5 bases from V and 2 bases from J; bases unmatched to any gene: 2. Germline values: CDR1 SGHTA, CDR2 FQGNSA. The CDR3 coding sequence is TGTGCCAGCAGCGACAGGGGAACCTACGAGCAGTACTTC. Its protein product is CASSDRGTYEQYF.

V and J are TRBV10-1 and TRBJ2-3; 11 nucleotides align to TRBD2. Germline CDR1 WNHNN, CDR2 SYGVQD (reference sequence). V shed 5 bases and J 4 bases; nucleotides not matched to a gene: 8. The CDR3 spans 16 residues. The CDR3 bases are TGCGCCAGCAGTTCGACTAGCGGGAAGGGTGCAGATACGCAGTATTTT. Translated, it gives CASSSTSGKGADTQYF.